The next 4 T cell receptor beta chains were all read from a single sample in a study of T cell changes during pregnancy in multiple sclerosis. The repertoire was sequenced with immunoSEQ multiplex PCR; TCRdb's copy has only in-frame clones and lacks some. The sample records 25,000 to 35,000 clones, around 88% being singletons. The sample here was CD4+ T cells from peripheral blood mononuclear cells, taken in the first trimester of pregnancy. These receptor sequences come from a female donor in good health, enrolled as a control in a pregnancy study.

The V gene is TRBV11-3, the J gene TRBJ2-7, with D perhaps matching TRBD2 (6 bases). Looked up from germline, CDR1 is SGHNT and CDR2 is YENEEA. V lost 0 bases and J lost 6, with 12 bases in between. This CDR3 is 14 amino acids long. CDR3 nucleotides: TGTGCCAGCAGCTTAGAGCGGATCGGGGGCGAGCAGTACTTC. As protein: CASSLERIGGEQYF.

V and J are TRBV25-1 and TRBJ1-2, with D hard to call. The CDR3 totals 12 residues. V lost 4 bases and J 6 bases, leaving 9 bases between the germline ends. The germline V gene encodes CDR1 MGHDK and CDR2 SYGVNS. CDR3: CASSGAGDGYTF. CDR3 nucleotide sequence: TGTGCCAGCAGTGGGGCGGGAGATGGCTACACCTTC.

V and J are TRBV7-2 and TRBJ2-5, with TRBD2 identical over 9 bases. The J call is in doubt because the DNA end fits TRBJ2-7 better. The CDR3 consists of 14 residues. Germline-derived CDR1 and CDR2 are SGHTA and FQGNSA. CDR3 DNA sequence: TGTGCCAGCAGCCCTAGCGGGGAACCCTACGAGCAGTACTTC. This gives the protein CASSPSGEPYEQYF.

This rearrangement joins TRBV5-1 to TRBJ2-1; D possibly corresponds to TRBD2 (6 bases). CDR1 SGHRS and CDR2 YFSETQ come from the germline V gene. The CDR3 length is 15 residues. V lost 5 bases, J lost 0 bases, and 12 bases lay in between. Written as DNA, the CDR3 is TGCGCCAGCAGTAGGGACTTGAGCTCCTACAATGAGCAGTTCTTC. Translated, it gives CASSRDLSSYNEQFF.